This T cell receptor beta chain derives from a study of long-term antiretroviral therapy in people with HIV. Survey level was the resolution at which the v3.0 immunoSEQ assay ran. Clones were read by immunoSEQ multiplex PCR, and TCRdb kept only the in-frame ones, dropping some. The sample has 30,000 or so clones, 65% to 85% seen once; the top ten hold about 6.4%. Germline CDR1 and CDR2: SEHNR and FQNEAQ (reference sequence). This CDR3 is built from 14 residues. The V end lost 8 bases, the J end lost 8 bases, and 18 bases lay between the germline ends. The sequence derives from a man aged 18-30 years with HIV. The sample was unsorted PBMCs, taken 0.4 years after starting antiretroviral therapy. This sequence joins TRBV7-9 and TRBJ1-4; D is unclear. In DNA, the CDR3 is TGTGCCAGCGGGGAGGCGGGTTTTGGAGAAAAACTGTTTTTT. This codes for CASGEAGFGEKLFF.